The clone carrying this T cell receptor beta chain was observed many times. Its antigen remains unknown. This entry is derived from a study of post-analysis software for immune sequencing data. Study background: Disease courses included relapsing-remitting, secondary progressive and progressive-relapsing multiple sclerosis. Whole-study results and caveats: Multiple sclerosis was associated with a significant reduction in normalized Chao1 diversity relative to controls. There were five or six TRBV segments more frequent in patients than controls, and TRBV5-6, TRBV5-1 and TRBV20-1 were among them.

Trimming left V 1 base short and J 4 bases short, with 11 bases between. This CDR3 has 14 amino acids. The germline V gene encodes CDR1 SGHVS and CDR2 FQNEAQ. Unique molecular identifiers featured in each of the TCR beta cDNA libraries. Starting from around 1 to 10 million T cells, the study yielded 500,000 or so cDNA molecules. TCRdb re-analysed the PCR reads in MiXCR, keeping a single row per CDR3 protein. The sample includes roughly 200,000 distinct CDR3 sequences, over 25% of them seen just once. The specimen sequenced was blood. This rearrangement joins TRBV7-8 to TRBJ2-7; D tentatively fits TRBD1 or TRBD2 (5 bases each). This clonotype originated in a girl aged 2-17 years with multiple sclerosis. The CDR3 spells CASSLGGIEYEQYF. The CDR3 DNA sequence: TGTGCCAGCAGCTTAGGGGGGATCGAGTACGAGCAGTACTTC.